This paragraph covers one TCR beta chain sequence. This clonotype was observed a single time. This receptor's antigen is unknown. Per-base quality was not reported, and no clone a single base away is much larger than it. A read on its own is weak evidence. RNA was extracted using the RNeasy kit, and roughly 0.5 to 1 ug of the RNA was reverse transcribed with random hexamers. TCR beta CDR3 regions were amplified with the immunoSEQ multiplex PCR assay covering 54 Vbeta and 13 Jbeta segments. Bias from PCR amplification was corrected by using a synthetic template baseline for primer optimization and for computational correction. The source study handled its data this way. Only productive sequences were kept, with reads annotated to V, D and J genes according to IMGT and analyzed in immunoSEQ Analyzer. Clonality was computed as one minus Shannon entropy normalized by log2 of the number of productive unique sequences. For each patient and control, public and private clones were evaluated within the 100 most prevalent clones. Clones were defined as Susac-specific if absent from the healthy and MS cohorts, from 1052 published viral clones and from other ImmuneACCESS disease sequences. TCRdb redid the processing of the public reads, applying fastp at Q25 and MiXCR, and retained in-frame beta chains. Every distinct CDR3 protein forms one entry, paired with its most common genes and DNA. The V and J calls were not made by the authors but by TCRdb's processing. The sample includes 100,000 or so distinct CDR3 sequences, with about nine tenths observed a single time. 0.11% to 0.15% of the sample is in the top ten clones.

High-throughput TCR beta sequencing profiled peripheral blood CD8+ and CD4+ T cells from healthy donors, Susac syndrome patients and multiple sclerosis patients. Healthy donors were included as age- and sex-matched controls. Bulk CD8+ and CD4+ T cells were purified magnetically by negative isolation, whereas CD8+ TEMRA cells were enriched by FACS. Blood was collected in EDTA tubes and processed within 24 hours, with PBMCs isolated through density gradient centrifugation. PBMCs intended for TCR sequencing were cryopreserved in liquid nitrogen and were subsequently thawed in a 37 degrees C water bath. A purity of at least 90% was achieved for sorted or isolated CD4+, CD8+ and CD8+ TEMRA cells. This entry comes from a study of CD8 T cells in Susac syndrome (dated by TCRdb to about 2019). Some background on the complete study: Repertoire sequencing was used to test whether CD8+ T cell activation and differentiation in Susac syndrome was antigen driven.

Overall results and qualifications from the work: The TCR sequencing and HLA analysis was acknowledged to have included a relatively small number of individuals.

For CDR1 and CDR2, the germline V gene lists SGHTA and FQGNSA. The CDR3 has 15 amino acids, counting the end cysteine and phenylalanine. Only the CDR3 part of the read is kept: 45 bases, read in frame from the first base. V is pared back by 1 base and J by 4 bases, with 13 bases lying between the germline termini. The source material was CD4+ T cells from PBMCs. The rearrangement combines TRBV7-2 with TRBJ1-2; perhaps TRBD1 is the D gene, with 5 bases matching. The clonotype comes from a human donor in good health. The CDR3 has the sequence CASSLDRSRIYGYTF. The bases read TGTGCCAGCAGCTTAGACAGGTCGCGGATCTATGGCTACACCTTC.